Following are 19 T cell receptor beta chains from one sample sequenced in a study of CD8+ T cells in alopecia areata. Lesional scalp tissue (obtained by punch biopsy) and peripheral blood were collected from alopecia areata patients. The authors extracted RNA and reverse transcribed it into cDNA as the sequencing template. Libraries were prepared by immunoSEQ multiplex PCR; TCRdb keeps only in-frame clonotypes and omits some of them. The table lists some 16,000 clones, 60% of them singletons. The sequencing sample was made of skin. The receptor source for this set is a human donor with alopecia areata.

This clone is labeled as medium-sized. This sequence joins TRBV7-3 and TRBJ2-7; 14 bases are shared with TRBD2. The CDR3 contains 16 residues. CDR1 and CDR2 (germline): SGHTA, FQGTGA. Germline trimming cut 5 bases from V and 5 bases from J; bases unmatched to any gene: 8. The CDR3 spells CASSRTGTSGSHEQYF. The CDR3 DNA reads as TGTGCCAGCAGCCGGACCGGGACTAGCGGGAGTCACGAGCAGTACTTC.

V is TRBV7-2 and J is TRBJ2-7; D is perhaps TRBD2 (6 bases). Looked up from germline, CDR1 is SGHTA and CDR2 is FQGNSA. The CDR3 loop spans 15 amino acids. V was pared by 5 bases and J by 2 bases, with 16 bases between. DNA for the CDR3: TGTGCCAGCAGCCCGTTTCTAGCGCGACCCTACGAGCAGTACTTC. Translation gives CASSPFLARPYEQYF.

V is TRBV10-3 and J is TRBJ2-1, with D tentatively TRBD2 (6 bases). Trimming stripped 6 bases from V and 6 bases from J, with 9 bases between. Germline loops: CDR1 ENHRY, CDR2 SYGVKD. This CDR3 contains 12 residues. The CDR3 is CAISGSRNEQFF. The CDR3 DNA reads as TGTGCCATCAGCGGGAGCCGCAATGAGCAGTTCTTC.

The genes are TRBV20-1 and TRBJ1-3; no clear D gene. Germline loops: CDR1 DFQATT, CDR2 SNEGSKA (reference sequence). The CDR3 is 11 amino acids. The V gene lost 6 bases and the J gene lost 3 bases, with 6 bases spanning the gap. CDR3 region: CSARLGNTIYF. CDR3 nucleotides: TGCAGTGCCCGACTTGGAAACACCATATATTTT.

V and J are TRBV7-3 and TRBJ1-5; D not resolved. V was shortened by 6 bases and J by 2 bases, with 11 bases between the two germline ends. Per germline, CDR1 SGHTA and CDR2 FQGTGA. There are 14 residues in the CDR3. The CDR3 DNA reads TGTGCCAGCAGTTCTCAACCGGGCAATCAGCCCCAGCATTTT. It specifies CASSSQPGNQPQHF.

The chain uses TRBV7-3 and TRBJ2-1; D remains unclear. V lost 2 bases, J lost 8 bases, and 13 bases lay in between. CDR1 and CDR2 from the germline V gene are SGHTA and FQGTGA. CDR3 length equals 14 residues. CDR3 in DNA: TGTGCCAGCAGCTTAGATGGTCGAGGTGATGAGCAGTTCTTC. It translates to CASSLDGRGDEQFF.

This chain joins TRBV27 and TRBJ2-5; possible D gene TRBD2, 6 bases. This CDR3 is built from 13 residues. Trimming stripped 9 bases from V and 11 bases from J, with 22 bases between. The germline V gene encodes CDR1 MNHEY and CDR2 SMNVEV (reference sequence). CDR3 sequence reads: CASCRGNTGEQYF. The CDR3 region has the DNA TGTGCCAGTTGCCGCGGCAATACGGGGGAGCAGTACTTC.

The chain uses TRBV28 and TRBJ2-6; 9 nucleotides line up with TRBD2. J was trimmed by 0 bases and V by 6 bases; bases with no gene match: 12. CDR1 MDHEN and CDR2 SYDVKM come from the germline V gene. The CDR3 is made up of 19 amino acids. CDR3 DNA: TGTGCCAGCAGCCTACCTCGGGCGGGAGGGGTCTCTGGGGCCAACGTCCTGACTTTC. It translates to CASSLPRAGGVSGANVLTF.

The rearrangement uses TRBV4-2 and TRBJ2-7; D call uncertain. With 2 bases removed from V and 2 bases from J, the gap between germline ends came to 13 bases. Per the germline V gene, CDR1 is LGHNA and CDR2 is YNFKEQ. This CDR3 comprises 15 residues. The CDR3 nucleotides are TGTGCCAGCAGCCAAAGCCAGGCAGGAACCTACGAGCAGTACTTC. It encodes CASSQSQAGTYEQYF.

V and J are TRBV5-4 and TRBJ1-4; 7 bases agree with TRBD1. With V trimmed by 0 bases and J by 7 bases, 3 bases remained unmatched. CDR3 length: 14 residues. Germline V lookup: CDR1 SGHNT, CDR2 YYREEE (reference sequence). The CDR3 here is CASSLDRGREKLFF. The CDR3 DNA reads TGTGCCAGCAGCTTGGACAGGGGACGTGAAAAACTGTTTTTT.

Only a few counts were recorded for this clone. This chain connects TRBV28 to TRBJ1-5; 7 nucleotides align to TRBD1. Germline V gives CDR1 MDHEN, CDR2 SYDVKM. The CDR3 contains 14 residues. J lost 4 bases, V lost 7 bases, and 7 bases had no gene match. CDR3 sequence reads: CASTIGQANQPQHF. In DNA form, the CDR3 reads TGTGCCAGCACTATAGGACAGGCTAATCAGCCCCAGCATTTT.

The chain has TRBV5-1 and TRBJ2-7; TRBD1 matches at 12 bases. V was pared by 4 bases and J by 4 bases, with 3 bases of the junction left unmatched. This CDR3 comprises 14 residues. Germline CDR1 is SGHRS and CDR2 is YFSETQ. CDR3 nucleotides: TGCGCCAGCAGCGGGGGACAGGGGGCTTACGAGCAGTACTTC. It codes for CASSGGQGAYEQYF.

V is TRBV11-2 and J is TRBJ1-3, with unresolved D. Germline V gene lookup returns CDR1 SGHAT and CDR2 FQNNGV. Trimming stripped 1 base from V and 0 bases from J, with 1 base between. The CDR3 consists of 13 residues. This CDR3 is CASSLASGNTIYF. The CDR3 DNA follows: TGTGCCAGCAGCTTAGCCTCTGGAAACACCATATATTTT.

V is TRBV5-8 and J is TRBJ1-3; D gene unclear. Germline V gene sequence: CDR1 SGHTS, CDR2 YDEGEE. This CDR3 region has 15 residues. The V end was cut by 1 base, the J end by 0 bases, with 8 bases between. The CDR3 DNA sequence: TGTGCCAGCAGCTTGTACGCCCGCTCTGGAAACACCATATATTTT. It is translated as CASSLYARSGNTIYF.

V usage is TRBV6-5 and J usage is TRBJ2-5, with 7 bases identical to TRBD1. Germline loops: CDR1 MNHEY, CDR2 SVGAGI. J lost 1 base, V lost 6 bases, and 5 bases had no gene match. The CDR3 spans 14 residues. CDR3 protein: CASRETGSQETQYF. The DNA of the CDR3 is TGTGCCAGCAGGGAGACAGGGTCCCAAGAGACCCAGTACTTC.

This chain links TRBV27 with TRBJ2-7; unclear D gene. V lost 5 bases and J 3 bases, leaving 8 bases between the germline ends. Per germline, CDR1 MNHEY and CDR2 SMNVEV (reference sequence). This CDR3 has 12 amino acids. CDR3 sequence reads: CASSKSNYEQYF. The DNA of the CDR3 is TGTGCCAGCAGTAAAAGTAACTACGAGCAGTACTTC.

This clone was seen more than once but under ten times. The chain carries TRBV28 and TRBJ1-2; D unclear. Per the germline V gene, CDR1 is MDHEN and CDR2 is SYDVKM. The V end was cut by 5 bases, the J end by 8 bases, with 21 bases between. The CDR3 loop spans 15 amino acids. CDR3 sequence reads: CASSKTRTALGGYTF. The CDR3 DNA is TGTGCCAGCAGTAAGACTCGGACGGCCTTGGGAGGCTACACCTTC.

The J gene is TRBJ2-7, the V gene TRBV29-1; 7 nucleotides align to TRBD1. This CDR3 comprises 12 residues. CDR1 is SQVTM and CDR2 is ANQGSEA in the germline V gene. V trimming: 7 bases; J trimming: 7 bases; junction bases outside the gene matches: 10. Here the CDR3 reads CSAGTVSYEQYF. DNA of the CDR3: TGCAGCGCCGGGACAGTGAGTTATGAGCAGTACTTC.

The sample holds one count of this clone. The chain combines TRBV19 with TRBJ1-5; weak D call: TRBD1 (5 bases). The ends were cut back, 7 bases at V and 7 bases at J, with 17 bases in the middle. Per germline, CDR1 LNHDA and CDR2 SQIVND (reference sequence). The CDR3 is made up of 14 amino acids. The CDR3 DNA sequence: TGTGCCAGTACCACGTGGGGGGTTGGGCAGCCCCAGCATTTT. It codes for CASTTWGVGQPQHF.